The sequence of this TCR beta chain was determined in a study of cytomegalovirus exposure and HLA in healthy donors. The ends lost 3 bases at V and 8 bases at J; junction bases unmatched: 17. In germline, CDR1 is MGHRA, CDR2 YSYEKL. This CDR3 is built from 18 residues. Sequencing used immunoSEQ multiplex PCR; TCRdb keeps in-frame clones, though not all of them. Of approximately 170,000 clones in the sample, under 95% were seen once. This chain connects TRBV4-1 to TRBJ2-2, with 8 positions matching TRBD2. The TCR sequence derives from a woman between 18 and 29 years old in good health and CMV-seropositive. Source material: PBMCs. In DNA form, the CDR3 reads TGCGCCAGCAGCCACCCCACCCCCGGGACTAGTGTTATAGGGGAGCTGTTTTTT. Its translation: CASSHPTPGTSVIGELFF.